This record concerns one T cell receptor beta chain sequence. The junction does not match germline at one end; this may be a read error. The sample comes from a study of regulatory T cells in long-lasting Graves disease. Germline V gives CDR1 SNHLY, CDR2 FYNNEI. This CDR3 has 12 residues. Assembly of TCR beta libraries relied on iRepertoire HTBI primers together with Arm-PCR of CDR3 regions. TCRdb passed the multiplex PCR reads through MiXCR, listing each CDR3 protein once. The sample includes roughly 350,000 distinct CDR3 sequences, 15% to 20% of them seen just once. Time point described: newly diagnosed GD, antithyroid drugs for less than 3 months. PBMC RNA served as the TCR library source. This sample was also put to use in a study of T cells in Graves' hyperthyroidism and ophthalmopathy.

The receptor was derived from a woman aged 18-30 years with Graves disease. Material: peripheral blood mononuclear cells (PBMCs), obtained at new diagnosis, from a patient treated with antithyroid drugs. This chain joins TRBV2 and TRBJ1-3, with D perhaps matching TRBD1 (5 bases). Here the CDR3 DNA reads TGTGCCAGCAGTGAAGTTGGGACTGACAAGGATTTT. Protein: CASSEVGTDKDF.